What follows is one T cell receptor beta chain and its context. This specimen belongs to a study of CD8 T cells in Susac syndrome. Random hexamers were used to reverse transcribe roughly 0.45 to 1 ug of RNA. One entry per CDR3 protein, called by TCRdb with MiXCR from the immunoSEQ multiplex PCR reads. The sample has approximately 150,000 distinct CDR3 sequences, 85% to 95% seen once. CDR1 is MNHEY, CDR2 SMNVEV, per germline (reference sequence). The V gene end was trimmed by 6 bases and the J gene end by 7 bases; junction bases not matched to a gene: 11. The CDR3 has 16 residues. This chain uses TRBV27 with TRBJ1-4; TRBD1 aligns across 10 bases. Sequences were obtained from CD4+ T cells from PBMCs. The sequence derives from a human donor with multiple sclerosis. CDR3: CASSKLQGQGIEKLFF. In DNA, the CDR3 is TGTGCCAGCAGCAAACTGCAGGGACAGGGGATTGAAAAACTGTTTTTT.